This TCR beta chain appears in the sequencing data of a study of blood T cell repertoires in COVID-19. Germline V gives CDR1 SGHRS, CDR2 YFSETQ. This CDR3 has 14 residues. The junction had 10 bases not matched to a gene; V was cut back by 5 bases and J by 8 bases. Using immunoSEQ multiplex PCR, the repertoire was profiled, and TCRdb retains in-frame clones only, with some absent. The sample has 110,000 to 150,000 clones; under 90% are singletons. The gene calls are TRBV5-1 and TRBJ1-2; 9 bases line up with TRBD1. The TCR sequence derives from an elderly woman in a cohort sampled during active or convalescent COVID-19. The specimen sequenced was peripheral blood. In nucleotides, the CDR3 is TGCGCCAGCAGACCCACAGGGGGCGCGGCCGGCTACACCTTC. It encodes CASRPTGGAAGYTF.